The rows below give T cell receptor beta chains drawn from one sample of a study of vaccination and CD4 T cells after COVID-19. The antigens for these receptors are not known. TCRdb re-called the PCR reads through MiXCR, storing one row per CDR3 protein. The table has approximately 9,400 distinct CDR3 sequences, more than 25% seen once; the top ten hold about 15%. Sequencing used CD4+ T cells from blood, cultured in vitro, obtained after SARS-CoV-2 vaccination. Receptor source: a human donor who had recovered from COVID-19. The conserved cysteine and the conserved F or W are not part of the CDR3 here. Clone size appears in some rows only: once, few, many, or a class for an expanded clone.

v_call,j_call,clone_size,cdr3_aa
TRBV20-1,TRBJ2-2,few,SASSGVGELF
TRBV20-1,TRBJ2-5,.,SARRQGGQETQY
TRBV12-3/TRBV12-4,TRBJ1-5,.,ASSFQEGNQPQH
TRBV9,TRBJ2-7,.,ASSPRTGSSYEQY
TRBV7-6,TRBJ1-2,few,ASSSTVNYGYT
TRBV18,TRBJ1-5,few,ASSPDYTNQPQH
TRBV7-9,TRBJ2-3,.,ASSPRTSGPSTDTQY
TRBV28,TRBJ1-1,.,ASSLVIFGEAF
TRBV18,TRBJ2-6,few,ASSPNSGGLGANVLT
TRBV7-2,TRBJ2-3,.,ASSPGLAGAPDTQY
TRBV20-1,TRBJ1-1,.,RRTRGETEAF
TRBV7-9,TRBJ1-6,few,ASSSPDRGNSPLH
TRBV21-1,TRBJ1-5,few,ATLLRGDSPGNQPQH
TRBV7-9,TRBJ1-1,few,ASSHITEAF
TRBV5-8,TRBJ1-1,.,ASSSHGVMNTEAF
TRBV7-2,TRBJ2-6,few,ASSLGGQGAAGANVLT
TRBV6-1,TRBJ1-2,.,ASRASHRDRGRRWFSGYGYT
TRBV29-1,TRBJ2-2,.,SVGEGISGELF
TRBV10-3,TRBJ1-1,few,AISGQGLRDTEAF
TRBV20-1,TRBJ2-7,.,SARPSGRYEQY
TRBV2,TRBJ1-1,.,ASSGQGGTEAF
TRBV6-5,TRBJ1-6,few,ASSYARGQGYSPLH
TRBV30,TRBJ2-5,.,AWWGSNQETQY
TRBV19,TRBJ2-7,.,ASMGSFSGGNEQY
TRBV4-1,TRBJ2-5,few,ASSHQGSPQQETQY
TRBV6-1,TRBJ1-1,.,ASSPIDRGVEAF
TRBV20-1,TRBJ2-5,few,SALPGTSGWRETQY
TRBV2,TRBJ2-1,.,ASSVSGDIRSMINEQF
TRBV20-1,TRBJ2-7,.,SARRPGQSSYEQY
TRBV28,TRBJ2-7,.,ASSLRPLAQY
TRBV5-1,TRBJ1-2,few,ASSRTGGDSYGYT
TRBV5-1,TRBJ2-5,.,ASSRSTPGAETQY
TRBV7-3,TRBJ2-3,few,ASSRSLIRRTDTQY
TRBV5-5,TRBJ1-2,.,ASSWGQGVFYGYT
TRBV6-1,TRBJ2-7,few,ASRKGQLAYEQY
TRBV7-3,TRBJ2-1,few,ASSLSPGTSSYNEQF
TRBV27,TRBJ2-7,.,ASSDKSEDSYEQY
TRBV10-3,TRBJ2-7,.,AISGGTGYEQY
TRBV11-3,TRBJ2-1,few,ASSFLAQSSYNEQF
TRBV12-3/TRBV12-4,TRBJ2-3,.,ASSTGPRDTQY
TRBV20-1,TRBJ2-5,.,SALESQGQETQY
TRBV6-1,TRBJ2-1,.,ASSKGTASYNEQF
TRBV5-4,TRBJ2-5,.,ASRRLGSQETQY
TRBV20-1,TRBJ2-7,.,SARVLGREMGEQY
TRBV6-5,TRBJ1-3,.,ASSYSGPGAGNTIY
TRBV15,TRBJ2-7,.,ATSTGHLLYEQY
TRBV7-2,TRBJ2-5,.,ASSGVGGRRGETQY
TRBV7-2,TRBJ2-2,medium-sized,ASSLLAGVTGELF
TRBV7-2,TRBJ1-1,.,ASSLRQNTEAF
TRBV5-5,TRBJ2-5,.,ASSPARQGSQETQY
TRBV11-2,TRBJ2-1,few,ASSWPLVGGKYNEQF
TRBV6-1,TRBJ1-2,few,ASSPLSGSGGYT
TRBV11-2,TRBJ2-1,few,ASSPRLAGVGLEQF
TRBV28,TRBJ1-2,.,ASSLIPHYGYT
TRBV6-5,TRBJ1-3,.,ASSYSNRGPSSGNTIY
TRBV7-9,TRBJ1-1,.,ASSFSGARSTEAF
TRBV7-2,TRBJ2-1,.,ASSPLAGNEQF
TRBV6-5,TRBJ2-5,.,ASSYQGQGQETQY
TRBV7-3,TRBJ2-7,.,ASSLTRDSYEQY
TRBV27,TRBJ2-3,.,ASSLSRRDTDTQY